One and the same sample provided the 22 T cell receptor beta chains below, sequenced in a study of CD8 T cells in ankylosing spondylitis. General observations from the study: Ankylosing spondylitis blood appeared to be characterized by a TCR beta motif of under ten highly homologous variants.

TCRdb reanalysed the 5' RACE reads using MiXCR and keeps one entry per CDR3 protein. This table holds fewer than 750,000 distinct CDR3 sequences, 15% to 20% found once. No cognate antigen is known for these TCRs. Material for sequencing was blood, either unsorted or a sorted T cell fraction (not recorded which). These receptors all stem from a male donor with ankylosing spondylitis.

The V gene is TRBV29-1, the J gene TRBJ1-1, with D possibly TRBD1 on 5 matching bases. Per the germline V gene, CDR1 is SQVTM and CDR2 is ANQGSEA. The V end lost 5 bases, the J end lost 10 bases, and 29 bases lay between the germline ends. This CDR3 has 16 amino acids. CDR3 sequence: CSVLPLDNVSPTSAFF. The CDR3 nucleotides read TGCAGCGTTCTACCCTTGGACAACGTGTCCCCAACGTCAGCTTTCTTT.

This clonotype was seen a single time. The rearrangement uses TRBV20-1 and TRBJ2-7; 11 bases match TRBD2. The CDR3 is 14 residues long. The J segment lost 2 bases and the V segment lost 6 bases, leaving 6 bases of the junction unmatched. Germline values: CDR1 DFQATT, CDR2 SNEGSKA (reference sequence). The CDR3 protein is CSAAGTSGTYEQYF. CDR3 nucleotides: TGCAGTGCCGCCGGGACTAGCGGAACCTACGAGCAGTACTTC.

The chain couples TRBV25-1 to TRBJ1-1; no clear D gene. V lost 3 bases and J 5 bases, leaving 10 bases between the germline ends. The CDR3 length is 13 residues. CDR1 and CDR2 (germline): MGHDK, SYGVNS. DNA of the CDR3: TGTGCCAGCAGTGATGGGCAGCTTACTGAAGCTTTCTTT. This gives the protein CASSDGQLTEAFF.

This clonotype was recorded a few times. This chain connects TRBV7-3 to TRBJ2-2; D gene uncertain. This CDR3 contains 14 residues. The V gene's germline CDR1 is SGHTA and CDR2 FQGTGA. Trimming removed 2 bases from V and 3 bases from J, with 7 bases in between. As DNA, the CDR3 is TGTGCCAGCAGCTTATTTAGGGACACCGGGGAGCTGTTTTTT. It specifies CASSLFRDTGELFF.

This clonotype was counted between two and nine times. The CDR3 here is CASSPPRTGVSTDTQYF. CDR3 bases: TGTGCCAGCAGCCCGCCCCGGACAGGGGTTAGCACAGATACGCAGTATTTT. The genes are TRBV6-1 and TRBJ2-3, with 9 bases matching TRBD1. Trimming took 6 bases from V and 0 from J; bases not matched to a gene: 10. Germline V gives CDR1 MNHNS, CDR2 SASEGT. This CDR3 is built from 17 residues.

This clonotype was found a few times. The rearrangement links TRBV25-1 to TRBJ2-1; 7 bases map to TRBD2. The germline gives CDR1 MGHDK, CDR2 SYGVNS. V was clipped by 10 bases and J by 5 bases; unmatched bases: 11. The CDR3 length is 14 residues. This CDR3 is CATTKGGGDNEQFF. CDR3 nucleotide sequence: TGTGCCACCACAAAAGGCGGGGGAGACAATGAGCAGTTCTTC.

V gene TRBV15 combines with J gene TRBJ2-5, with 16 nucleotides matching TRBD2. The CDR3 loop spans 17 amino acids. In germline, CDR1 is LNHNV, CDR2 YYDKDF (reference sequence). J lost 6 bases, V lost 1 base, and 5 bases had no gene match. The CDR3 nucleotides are TGTGCCACCAGCAGAGTGGGACTAGCGGGAGGGCCGAAGACCCAGTACTTC. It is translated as CATSRVGLAGGPKTQYF.

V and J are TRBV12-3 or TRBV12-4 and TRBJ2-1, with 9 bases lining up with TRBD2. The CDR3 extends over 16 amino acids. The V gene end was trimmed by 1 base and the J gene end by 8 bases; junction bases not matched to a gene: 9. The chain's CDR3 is CASSLVGLAGRDEQFF. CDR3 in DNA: TGTGCCAGCAGTTTAGTCGGGCTAGCGGGACGGGATGAGCAGTTCTTC.

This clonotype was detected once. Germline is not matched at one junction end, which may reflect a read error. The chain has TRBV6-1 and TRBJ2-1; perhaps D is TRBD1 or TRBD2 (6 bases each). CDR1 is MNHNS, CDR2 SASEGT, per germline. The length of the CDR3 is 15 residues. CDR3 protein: CASSEEGGPYNEQFF. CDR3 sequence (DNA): TGTGCCAGCAGCGAAGAGGGGGGACCATACAATGAGCAGTTCTTC.

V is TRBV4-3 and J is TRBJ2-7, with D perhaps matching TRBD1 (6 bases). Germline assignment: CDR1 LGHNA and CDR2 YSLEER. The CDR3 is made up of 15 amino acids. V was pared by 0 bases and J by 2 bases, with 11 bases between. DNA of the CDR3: TGCGCCAGCAGCCAAGATAAAGAGGGGGCCTACGAGCAGTACTTC. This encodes CASSQDKEGAYEQYF.

CDR3 in amino acids: CASSPRSGDEQFF. CDR3 nucleotide sequence: TGTGCCAGCTCACCTAGATCGGGGGATGAGCAGTTCTTC. The gene calls are TRBV18 and TRBJ2-1; TRBD2 is a possible D gene (6 bases). The germline CDR1 and CDR2 sequences are KGHSH and LQKENI. This CDR3 is built from 13 residues. The V and J ends lost 3 bases and 8 bases respectively, with 11 bases between them.

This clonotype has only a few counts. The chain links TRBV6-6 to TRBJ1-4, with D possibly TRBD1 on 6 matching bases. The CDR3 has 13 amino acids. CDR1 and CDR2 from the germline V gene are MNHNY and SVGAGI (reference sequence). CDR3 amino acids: CAGGRRSGEKLFF. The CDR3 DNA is TGTGCAGGGGGGAGGAGGTCGGGTGAAAAACTGTTTTTT.

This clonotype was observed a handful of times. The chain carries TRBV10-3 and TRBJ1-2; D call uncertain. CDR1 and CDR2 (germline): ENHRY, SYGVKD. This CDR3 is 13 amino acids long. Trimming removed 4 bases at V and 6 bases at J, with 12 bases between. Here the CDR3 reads CAISGRTNHGYTF. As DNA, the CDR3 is TGTGCCATCAGTGGCCGGACCAACCATGGCTACACCTTC.

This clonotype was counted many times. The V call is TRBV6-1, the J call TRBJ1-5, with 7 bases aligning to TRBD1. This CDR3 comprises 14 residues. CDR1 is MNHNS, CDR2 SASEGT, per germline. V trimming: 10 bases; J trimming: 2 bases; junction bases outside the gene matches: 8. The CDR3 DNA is TGTGCCACCGAGACCGGGACAGGCAATCAGCCCCAGCATTTT. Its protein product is CATETGTGNQPQHF.

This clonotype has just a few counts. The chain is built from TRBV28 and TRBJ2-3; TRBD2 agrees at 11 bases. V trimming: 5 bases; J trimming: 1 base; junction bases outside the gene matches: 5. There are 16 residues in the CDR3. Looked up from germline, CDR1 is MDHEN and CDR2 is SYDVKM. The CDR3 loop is CASSLLAGAGTDTQYF. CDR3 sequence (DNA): TGTGCCAGCAGTCTACTAGCGGGAGCGGGCACAGATACGCAGTATTTT. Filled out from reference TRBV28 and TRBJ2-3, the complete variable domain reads DVKVTQSSRYLVKRTGEKVFLECVQDMDHENMFWYRQDPGLGLRLIYFSYDVKMKEKGDIPEGYSVSREKKERFSLILESASTNQTSMYLCASSLLAGAGTDTQYFGPGTRLTVL.

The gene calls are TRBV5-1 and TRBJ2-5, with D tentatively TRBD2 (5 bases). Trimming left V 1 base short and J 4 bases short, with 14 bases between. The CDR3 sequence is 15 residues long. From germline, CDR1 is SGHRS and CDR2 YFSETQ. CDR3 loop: CASSLPLAVGETQYF. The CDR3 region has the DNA TGCGCCAGCAGCTTGCCTCTAGCTGTCGGAGAGACCCAGTACTTC.

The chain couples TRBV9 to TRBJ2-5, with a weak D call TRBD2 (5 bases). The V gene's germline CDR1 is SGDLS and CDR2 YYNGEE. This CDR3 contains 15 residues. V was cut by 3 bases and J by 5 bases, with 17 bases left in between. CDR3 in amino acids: CASSALGAVRETQYF. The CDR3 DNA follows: TGTGCCAGCAGCGCCCTCGGAGCGGTTCGGGAGACCCAGTACTTC. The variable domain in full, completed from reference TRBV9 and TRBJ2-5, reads DSGVTQTPKHLITATGQRVTLRCSPRSGDLSVYWYQQSLDQGLQFLIQYYNGEERAKGNILERFSAQQFPDLHSELNLSSLELGDSALYFCASSALGAVRETQYFGPGTRLLVL.

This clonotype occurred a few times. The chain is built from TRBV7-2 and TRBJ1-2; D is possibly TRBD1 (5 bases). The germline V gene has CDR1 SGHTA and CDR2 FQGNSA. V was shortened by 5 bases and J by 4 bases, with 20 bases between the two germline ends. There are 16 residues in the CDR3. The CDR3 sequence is CASSPPTAGVLYGYTF. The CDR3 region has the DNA TGTGCCAGCAGCCCTCCAACCGCGGGGGTACTCTATGGCTACACCTTC.

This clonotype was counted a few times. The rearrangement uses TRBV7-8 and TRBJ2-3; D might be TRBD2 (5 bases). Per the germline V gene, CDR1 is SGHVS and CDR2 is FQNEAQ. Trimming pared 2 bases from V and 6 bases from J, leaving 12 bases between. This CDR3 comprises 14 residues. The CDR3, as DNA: TGTGCCAGCAGCTTACAACTAGTCCCCGATACGCAGTATTTT. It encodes CASSLQLVPDTQYF.

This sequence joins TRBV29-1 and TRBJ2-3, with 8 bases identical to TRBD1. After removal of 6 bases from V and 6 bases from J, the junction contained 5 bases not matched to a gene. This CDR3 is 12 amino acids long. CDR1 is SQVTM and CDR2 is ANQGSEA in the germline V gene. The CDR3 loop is CSVSDRGDTQYF. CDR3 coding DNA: TGCAGCGTGAGTGACAGGGGCGATACGCAGTATTTT.

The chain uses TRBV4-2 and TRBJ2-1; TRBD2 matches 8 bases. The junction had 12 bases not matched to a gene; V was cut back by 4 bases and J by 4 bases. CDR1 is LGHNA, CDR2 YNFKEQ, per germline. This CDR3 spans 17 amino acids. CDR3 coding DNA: TGTGCCAGCAGCCCTAAGACTAGCGTGACGGTTTACAATGAGCAGTTCTTC. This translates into CASSPKTSVTVYNEQFF.

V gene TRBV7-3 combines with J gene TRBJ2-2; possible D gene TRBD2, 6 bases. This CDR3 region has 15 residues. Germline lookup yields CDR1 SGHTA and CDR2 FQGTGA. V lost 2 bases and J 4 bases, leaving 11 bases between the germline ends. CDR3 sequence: CASSLGGEPTGELFF. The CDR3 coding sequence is TGTGCCAGCAGCTTAGGCGGGGAGCCCACCGGGGAGCTGTTTTTT.